A selection of T cell receptor beta chains follows, all from one sample in a study of blood T cell repertoires in COVID-19. Repertoires were generated with immunoSEQ multiplex PCR, while TCRdb's copy carries only in-frame clones and drops some. Of about 160,000 clones listed, 87% were seen once; the top ten hold 3.5% to 4%. Specimen: peripheral blood. These receptors were taken from an older woman who had recovered from COVID-19. Each CDR3 is given without its conserved first and last residue. The order of the fields is CDR3 protein, V gene, J gene.

CDR3: ASSPGQGWNQPQH
V: TRBV5-4
J: TRBJ1-5

CDR3: ASMAQITDTQY
V: TRBV11-2
J: TRBJ2-3

CDR3: ASSQRVEAQGAAEQY
V: TRBV3-1/TRBV3-2
J: TRBJ2-7

CDR3: ASSPSVARGDTEAF
V: TRBV7-2
J: TRBJ1-1

CDR3: ASSFTGGRTEAF
V: TRBV5-1
J: TRBJ1-1

CDR3: ASTGTGANYGYT
V: TRBV5-6
J: TRBJ1-2

CDR3: ASSRSVLRGTEAF
V: TRBV13
J: TRBJ1-1

CDR3: ASSRDRGGTEAF
V: TRBV7-9
J: TRBJ1-1

CDR3: ASSPPGQGFGGYT
V: TRBV6-5
J: TRBJ1-2

CDR3: ASSLYPGQVQNIQY
V: TRBV27
J: TRBJ2-4

CDR3: ASSESFRGRGEKLF
V: TRBV25-1
J: TRBJ1-4

CDR3: ASTLSDSNEKLF
V: TRBV7-9
J: TRBJ1-4

CDR3: AWSSGTSGGTDTQY
V: TRBV30
J: TRBJ2-3

CDR3: ASSSPSFRQGSTDTQY
V: TRBV27
J: TRBJ2-3

CDR3: ASSPLPGAVTTDTQY
V: TRBV18
J: TRBJ2-3

CDR3: ASRRGGNLNYEQY
V: TRBV6-5
J: TRBJ2-7

CDR3: ASSLDRGNTGELF
V: TRBV4-1
J: TRBJ2-2

CDR3: ASSEADRGTEAF
V: TRBV2
J: TRBJ1-1